These 29 T cell receptor beta chains came from one sample sequenced in a study of CD8 T cells in Susac syndrome. Reverse transcription of roughly 0.5 to 1 ug RNA was carried out with random hexamers. A single record per CDR3 protein comes from TCRdb applying MiXCR to the immunoSEQ multiplex PCR reads. This table has just under 95,000 distinct CDR3 sequences, roughly 94% appearing once. Input material: CD4+ T cells from PBMCs. The receptors stem from a human donor with Susac syndrome.

The chain recombines TRBV4-1 with TRBJ2-1; 12 bases are a match to TRBD1. Germline assignment: CDR1 MGHRA and CDR2 YSYEKL. The CDR3 length is 16 residues. The ends lost 0 bases at V and 8 bases at J; junction bases unmatched: 5. The CDR3 is CASSQDPGQGAHEQFF. As DNA, the CDR3 is TGCGCCAGCAGCCAAGATCCGGGACAGGGGGCCCATGAGCAGTTCTTC.

This chain connects TRBV3-1 to TRBJ1-6; D not resolved. Germline V gene lookup returns CDR1 LGHDT and CDR2 YNNKEL (reference sequence). The CDR3 is 13 residues long. The germline V and J ends were trimmed by 1 base and 7 bases, with 5 bases remaining between them. The CDR3 DNA follows: TGTGCCAGCAGCCAAGTGCTGAATTCACCCCTCCACTTT. Translation: CASSQVLNSPLHF. Full variable domain (remainder filled in from reference TRBV3-1 and TRBJ1-6): DTAVSQTPKYLVTQMGNDKSIKCEQNLGHDTMYWYKQDSKKFLKIMFSYNNKELIINETVPNRFSPKSPDKAHLNLHINSLELGDSAVYFCASSQVLNSPLHFGNGTRLTVT.

This chain joins TRBV24-1 and TRBJ2-2; D might be TRBD1 or TRBD2, each matching 5 bases. With 4 bases removed from V and 2 bases from J, the gap between germline ends came to 13 bases. Germline lookup yields CDR1 KGHDR and CDR2 SFDVKD. CDR3 length: 16 amino acids. The CDR3 bases are TGTGCCACCAGTGACTTCGGGACGCAAAACACCGGGGAGCTGTTTTTT. Its translation: CATSDFGTQNTGELFF.

The chain uses TRBV4-3 and TRBJ2-4, with TRBD2 identical over 7 bases. The V segment lost 3 bases and the J segment 6 bases; nucleotides outside the gene matches: 5. Germline lookup yields CDR1 LGHNA and CDR2 YSLEER. This CDR3 is built from 14 residues. CDR3 sequence: CASSQGTTANIQYF. The DNA of the CDR3 is TGCGCCAGCAGCCAGGGGACTACGGCAAACATTCAGTACTTC.

This clonotype was found once. CDR3 DNA sequence: TGTGCCAGCTCACCACAGCCTTCAGGGGGCTTTCTATATGGCTACACCTTC. Its translation: CASSPQPSGGFLYGYTF. V is TRBV18 and J is TRBJ1-2; 8 nucleotides align to TRBD1. V shed 1 base and J 5 bases; nucleotides not matched to a gene: 12. From germline, CDR1 is KGHSH and CDR2 LQKENI. This CDR3 is 17 amino acids long.

This chain uses TRBV25-1 with TRBJ1-5; D unresolved. V lost 6 bases to trimming and J lost 0 bases, with 9 bases between them. This CDR3 comprises 14 residues. The germline CDR1 and CDR2 sequences are MGHDK and SYGVNS. In DNA form, the CDR3 reads TGTGCCAGCAGCATGGAGACTAGCAATCAGCCCCAGCATTTT. Translation gives CASSMETSNQPQHF.

The chain couples TRBV27 to TRBJ2-5; weak D call: TRBD1 (6 bases). Germline lookup yields CDR1 MNHEY and CDR2 SMNVEV (reference sequence). Trimming left V 3 bases short and J 4 bases short, with 6 bases between. CDR3 size: 12 residues. CDR3 residues: CASSFRGETQYF. In DNA, the CDR3 is TGTGCCAGCAGTTTCAGGGGAGAGACCCAGTACTTC.

The V and J genes are TRBV9 and TRBJ2-7, with D possibly matching TRBD1 (6 bases). Trimming removed 1 base at V and 2 bases at J, with 13 bases between. CDR1 and CDR2 (germline): SGDLS, YYNGEE. The CDR3 consists of 15 residues. In nucleotides, the CDR3 is TGTGCCAGCAGCGTATCAGGGGTTGGAACCTACGAGCAGTACTTC. This gives the protein CASSVSGVGTYEQYF.

The J gene is TRBJ2-5, the V gene TRBV4-1; tentative D call: TRBD2 (7 bases). Trimming pared 3 bases from V and 5 bases from J, leaving 13 bases between. CDR1 MGHRA and CDR2 YSYEKL come from the germline V gene. This CDR3 contains 14 residues. CDR3 nucleotide sequence: TGCGCCAGCAGCCACGGGGGGCAAGGGGAGACCCAGTACTTC. It specifies CASSHGGQGETQYF.

The gene calls are TRBV20-1 and TRBJ2-3; 9 positions agree with TRBD2. Trimming cost V 5 bases and J 0 bases; bases outside gene matches: 3. The CDR3 spans 14 residues. The V gene's germline CDR1 is DFQATT and CDR2 SNEGSKA (reference sequence). This CDR3 reads CSAWRGGSTDTQYF. In nucleotides, the CDR3 is TGCAGTGCTTGGCGGGGGGGCAGCACAGATACGCAGTATTTT.

The V call is TRBV30, the J call TRBJ1-5; 7 bases line up with TRBD1. CDR1 and CDR2 from the germline V gene are GTSNPN and SVGIG (reference sequence). Losses at the gene ends were 5 bases for V and 3 bases for J; bases not matched to a gene: 4. This CDR3 spans 13 amino acids. DNA for the CDR3: TGTGCCTGGGAACAGGGGTACAATCAGCCCCAGCATTTT. Encoded protein: CAWEQGYNQPQHF.

The rearrangement joins TRBV30 to TRBJ1-1; D is uncertain. This CDR3 has 13 residues. Trimming removed 4 bases at V and 1 base at J, with 10 bases between. Germline loops: CDR1 GTSNPN, CDR2 SVGIG (reference sequence). CDR3: CAWTVHSNTEAFF. In nucleotides, the CDR3 is TGTGCCTGGACGGTACATTCGAACACTGAAGCTTTCTTT.

The chain employs TRBV28 and TRBJ2-1; D is possibly TRBD1 (5 bases). This CDR3 contains 13 residues. V dropped 1 base and J dropped 10 bases, with 11 bases sitting between them. CDR1 is MDHEN, CDR2 SYDVKM, per germline. This CDR3 reads CASSLSYRSEQFF. In DNA, the CDR3 is TGTGCCAGCAGTTTATCGTACAGGTCCGAGCAGTTCTTC. Supplemented by reference TRBV28 and TRBJ2-1, the full variable domain reads DVKVTQSSRYLVKRTGEKVFLECVQDMDHENMFWYRQDPGLGLRLIYFSYDVKMKEKGDIPEGYSVSREKKERFSLILESASTNQTSMYLCASSLSYRSEQFFGPGTRLTVL.

The chain employs TRBV5-1 and TRBJ2-5; 9 nucleotides line up with TRBD2. The CDR3 sequence is 23 residues long. V trimming: 4 bases; J trimming: 5 bases; junction bases outside the gene matches: 33. In germline, CDR1 is SGHRS, CDR2 YFSETQ. The CDR3 region has the DNA TGCGCCAGCAGCGCAGTCGCAGGGCGTGGATCTGCGGCGGGGGGGCAGGTTTCGGAGACCCAGTACTTC. Translating it yields CASSAVAGRGSAAGGQVSETQYF.

This rearrangement joins TRBV4-1 to TRBJ1-5; D unclear. This CDR3 is 14 amino acids long. Per the germline V gene, CDR1 is MGHRA and CDR2 is YSYEKL. V lost 1 base to trimming and J lost 4 bases, with 8 bases between them. CDR3: CASSQGLGNQPQHF. CDR3 DNA sequence: TGCGCCAGCAGCCAAGGATTAGGGAATCAGCCCCAGCATTTT.

The chain joins TRBV20-1 to TRBJ2-5; TRBD1 agrees at 7 bases. Trimming cost V 5 bases and J 4 bases; bases outside gene matches: 4. The CDR3 totals 12 residues. Germline V gene data show CDR1 as DFQATT and CDR2 as SNEGSKA (reference sequence). The CDR3 spells CSAYRGGETQYF. The CDR3 DNA reads as TGCAGTGCTTACAGGGGTGGAGAGACCCAGTACTTC.

This chain links TRBV27 with TRBJ2-4; D ambiguous. V shed 4 bases and J shed 3 bases, with 13 bases lying between them. The CDR3 is made up of 15 amino acids. The germline CDR1 and CDR2 sequences are MNHEY and SMNVEV (reference sequence). The CDR3 region is CASSWASTGKNIQYF. The CDR3 DNA follows: TGTGCCAGCAGTTGGGCCTCGACGGGCAAAAACATTCAGTACTTC.

The J gene is TRBJ1-2, the V gene TRBV7-2; 9 bases are shared with TRBD1. V lost 3 bases, J lost 7 bases, and 6 bases stayed unmatched. CDR3 length: 14 amino acids. Germline V gene lookup returns CDR1 SGHTA and CDR2 FQGNSA. CDR3 bases: TGTGCCAGCAGCTTGAACAGGGGGCGCGGTGGCTACACCTTC. It encodes CASSLNRGRGGYTF.

This chain links TRBV10-3 with TRBJ2-6; the match to TRBD1 covers 8 bases. The germline gives CDR1 ENHRY, CDR2 SYGVKD. Losses at the gene ends were 10 bases for V and 3 bases for J; bases not matched to a gene: 17. The CDR3 runs 18 residues. The CDR3 nucleotides read TGTGCCAACAGAGCACGAGCAGGGGGCTCTATTGGGGCCAACGTCCTGACTTTC. Translation gives CANRARAGGSIGANVLTF.

The chain is built from TRBV25-1 and TRBJ2-4; D is tentatively TRBD1 or TRBD2 (5 bases each). CDR1 and CDR2 from the germline V gene are MGHDK and SYGVNS. V shed 6 bases and J shed 5 bases, with 17 bases lying between them. There are 15 residues in the CDR3. CDR3 DNA sequence: TGTGCCAGCAGCCAGGGTTTACTGGGACAAAACATTCAGTACTTC. This codes for CASSQGLLGQNIQYF.

V is TRBV29-1 and J is TRBJ2-1; D is ambiguous. Germline CDR1 reads SQVTM; CDR2 reads ANQGSEA. This CDR3 region has 16 residues. V was clipped by 0 bases and J by 0 bases, with 12 bases between them. The DNA of the CDR3 is TGCAGCGTTGAAGAGGTGGGGTTAAGCTCCTACAATGAGCAGTTCTTC. It specifies CSVEEVGLSSYNEQFF.

The chain recombines TRBV20-1 with TRBJ2-7; D gene uncertain. CDR1 DFQATT and CDR2 SNEGSKA come from the germline V gene (reference sequence). The CDR3 length is 14 residues. V lost 0 bases to trimming and J lost 4 bases, with 13 bases between them. CDR3 sequence reads: CSARENSGVYEQYF. CDR3 in DNA: TGCAGTGCTAGAGAAAACTCTGGGGTTTACGAGCAGTACTTC.

The CDR3 is CASTWGGGAYNEQFF. The CDR3 bases are TGTGCCAGCACCTGGGGAGGGGGGGCCTACAATGAGCAGTTCTTC. The chain couples TRBV12-3 or TRBV12-4 to TRBJ2-1, with D possibly TRBD2 on 7 matching bases. There are 15 residues in the CDR3. Deletions cut 7 bases from V and 2 bases from J, with 15 bases between.

CDR3 DNA: TGCGCCAGCAGCGTCGGACAGGGGCTTCGTGGCTACACCTTC. It yields the protein CASSVGQGLRGYTF. The rearrangement uses TRBV5-1 and TRBJ1-2, with 9 bases identical to TRBD1. Germline V gene data show CDR1 as SGHRS and CDR2 as YFSETQ. V dropped 4 bases and J dropped 7; count of bases not matched to a gene: 8. The CDR3 loop spans 14 amino acids. The full variable domain, with the rest looked up from reference TRBV5-1 and TRBJ1-2, is KAGVTQTPRYLIKTRGQQVTLSCSPISGHRSVSWYQQTPGQGLQFLFEYFSETQRNKGNFPGRFSGRQFSNSRSEMNVSTLELGDSALYLCASSVGQGLRGYTFGSGTRLTVV.

V gene TRBV27 combines with J gene TRBJ2-7; perhaps D is TRBD1 or TRBD2 (5 bases each). Germline V gene sequence: CDR1 MNHEY, CDR2 SMNVEV (reference sequence). The CDR3 spans 15 residues. Trimming cost V 2 bases and J 2 bases, with 13 bases left between them. CDR3 bases: TGTGCCAGCAGTTTAGCGGCAGGGAGTGCCTACGAGCAGTACTTC. It yields the protein CASSLAAGSAYEQYF.

The chain couples TRBV7-9 to TRBJ1-1; D gene ambiguous. The V and J ends lost 1 base and 0 bases respectively, with 3 bases between them. Germline CDR1 SEHNR, CDR2 FQNEAQ (reference sequence). The CDR3 has 13 amino acids. The CDR3 protein is CASSLDMNTEAFF. The CDR3 DNA reads TGTGCCAGCAGCTTAGATATGAACACTGAAGCTTTCTTT.

This clonotype has only one observation. CDR3 DNA: TGTGCCAGCAGGGAGATCCTGGACTACACCTTC. Translation: CASREILDYTF. The chain uses TRBV2 and TRBJ1-2; no reliable D call. The CDR3 length is 11 residues. The V end was cut by 6 bases, the J end by 10 bases, with 12 bases between. Germline-derived CDR1 and CDR2 are SNHLY and FYNNEI.

This clonotype is a singleton in its sample. The CDR3 sequence: CASSLRRLFAQYF. The CDR3 DNA is TGTGCCAGCAGCCTTCGACGGCTATTTGCGCAGTACTTC. The chain joins TRBV14 to TRBJ2-7; D uncertain. Germline assignment: CDR1 SGHDN and CDR2 FVKESK. CDR3 length equals 13 residues. With 4 bases removed from V and 9 bases from J, the gap between germline ends came to 16 bases.

The genes are TRBV2 and TRBJ1-2; 9 positions match TRBD1. CDR1 SNHLY and CDR2 FYNNEI come from the germline V gene. The V segment lost 11 bases and the J segment 4 bases; nucleotides outside the gene matches: 8. The CDR3 runs 13 residues. The CDR3 here is CAGRDRDRYGYTF. In DNA form, the CDR3 reads TGTGCCGGCCGGGACAGGGACCGCTATGGCTACACCTTC.